Presented here are 31 T cell receptor beta chains from one specimen sequenced in a study of STAT5B mutations in CD4+ large granular lymphocyte leukemia. The protocol was immunoSEQ multiplex PCR, while the TCRdb copy is restricted to in-frame clones and leaves out a portion. This sample carries 31,000 or so clones, around 76% of them seen once, and the ten largest clones take approximately 0.29%. Sequences were obtained from CD4+ T cells from blood buffy coats. These receptors all come from a human donor in good health.

The chain joins TRBV25-1 to TRBJ2-7, with TRBD2 identical over 7 bases. Per germline, CDR1 MGHDK and CDR2 SYGVNS. The ends lost 1 base at V and 0 bases at J; junction bases unmatched: 0. The CDR3 runs to 14 residues. The DNA of the CDR3 is TGTGCCAGCAGTGAATGGGGGGGCTCCTACGAGCAGTACTTC. It specifies CASSEWGGSYEQYF.

The CDR3 nucleotides read TGCAGCGCGGGGGCCGGGGCGCGGGTTGAGCAGTTCTTC. It is translated as CSAGAGARVEQFF. The genes are TRBV29-1 and TRBJ2-1; the D call may be TRBD1 or TRBD2 (6 bases each). The ends were cut back, 7 bases at V and 9 bases at J, with 19 bases in the middle. The germline CDR1 and CDR2 sequences are SQVTM and ANQGSEA. The CDR3 length is 13 residues.

The rearrangement joins TRBV7-9 to TRBJ2-7, with 12 bases identical to TRBD1. Germline V gives CDR1 SEHNR, CDR2 FQNEAQ (reference sequence). The J segment lost 5 bases and the V segment lost 3 bases, leaving 11 bases of the junction unmatched. The CDR3 is 17 amino acids. CDR3 bases: TGTGCCAGCAGCTTGAGGAACCCGGGACAGGGGGCTGACGAGCAGTACTTC. It is translated as CASSLRNPGQGADEQYF.

The chain is built from TRBV11-2 and TRBJ2-5, with D hard to call. The V and J ends lost 2 bases and 2 bases respectively, with 9 bases between them. Germline V gene lookup returns CDR1 SGHAT and CDR2 FQNNGV. The CDR3 has 14 residues. Written as DNA, the CDR3 is TGTGCCAGCAGCTTATTGTCGACACAAGAGACCCAGTACTTC. The encoded protein is CASSLLSTQETQYF.

This clone was detected once. V is TRBV7-9 and J is TRBJ2-1; D not resolved. V gave up 6 bases and J gave up 6 bases, with 15 bases separating them. Germline V gene sequence: CDR1 SEHNR, CDR2 FQNEAQ (reference sequence). This CDR3 has 14 residues. The CDR3 coding sequence is TGTGCCAGCAGTCCATCGGTCCGCCCCAATGAGCAGTTCTTC. This sequence encodes CASSPSVRPNEQFF.

This clone occurred once. This chain links TRBV7-2 with TRBJ1-1; D ambiguous. V lost 3 bases to trimming and J lost 0 bases, with 5 bases between them. Germline lookup yields CDR1 SGHTA and CDR2 FQGNSA. This CDR3 is built from 13 residues. The CDR3 coding sequence is TGTGCCAGCAGCTTCAGGATGAACACTGAAGCTTTCTTT. As protein: CASSFRMNTEAFF.

This chain uses TRBV30 with TRBJ2-1; 14 positions agree with TRBD2. CDR1 is GTSNPN, CDR2 SVGIG, per germline (reference sequence). With V trimmed by 4 bases and J by 0 bases, 5 bases remained unmatched. This CDR3 is 17 amino acids long. The CDR3 loop is CAWKRTSGRISYNEQFF. For the CDR3, the DNA is TGTGCCTGGAAAAGGACTAGCGGGAGGATCTCCTACAATGAGCAGTTCTTC.

This clone was counted a single time. The gene calls are TRBV25-1 and TRBJ2-1, with 8 bases matching TRBD2. Germline CDR1 is MGHDK and CDR2 is SYGVNS. V lost 4 bases, J lost 0 bases, and 11 bases stayed unmatched. The CDR3 runs to 18 residues. The CDR3 region has the DNA TGTGCCAGCAGTGCCTCCCGACTAGCGAGGAACTCCTACAATGAGCAGTTCTTC. Protein: CASSASRLARNSYNEQFF.

The genes are TRBV4-3 and TRBJ2-6; D remains ambiguous. The CDR3 sequence is 16 residues long. Germline V gives CDR1 LGHNA, CDR2 YSLEER. Trimming removed 0 bases from V and 0 bases from J, with 6 bases in between. The chain's CDR3 is CASSQEWGSGANVLTF. CDR3 bases: TGCGCCAGCAGCCAAGAATGGGGCTCTGGGGCCAACGTCCTGACTTTC.

As to this clone: A junction end diverges from the germline sequence, so it may reflect a read error. This chain joins TRBV6-5 and TRBJ1-1; unclear D gene. Germline assignment: CDR1 MNHEY and CDR2 SVGAGI. The CDR3 is 13 residues long. The DNA for the CDR3 is TGTGCCAGCAGTGACTCCAGGCGGACTGAAGCTTTCTTT. Amino acid sequence: CASSDSRRTEAFF.

This clone showed up just a few times. V is TRBV7-8 and J is TRBJ2-7, with 10 bases aligning to TRBD2. The germline CDR1 and CDR2 sequences are SGHVS and FQNEAQ. The CDR3 has 14 amino acids. V lost 4 bases and J lost 3; bases outside the gene matches: 3. This CDR3 reads CASSSPSGSYEQYF. CDR3 bases: TGTGCCAGCAGCTCCCCTAGCGGGAGCTACGAGCAGTACTTC.

The V and J genes are TRBV10-3 and TRBJ1-1; the match to TRBD1 covers 9 bases. From germline, CDR1 is ENHRY and CDR2 SYGVKD. The CDR3 covers 14 residues. J was trimmed by 4 bases and V by 7 bases; bases with no gene match: 7. The CDR3 here is CAITNDRGSTEAFF. DNA of the CDR3: TGTGCCATCACCAACGACAGGGGGTCCACTGAAGCTTTCTTT.

The rearrangement links TRBV7-2 to TRBJ1-2; D is unresolved. Trimming shortened V by 5 bases and J by 8 bases, and 18 bases separated the two germline ends. The germline gives CDR1 SGHTA, CDR2 FQGNSA. This CDR3 spans 14 amino acids. The CDR3 is CASSPVMAGPGYTF. CDR3 in DNA: TGTGCCAGCAGCCCAGTTATGGCTGGGCCCGGCTACACCTTC.

The rearrangement links TRBV6-6 to TRBJ2-7, with 7 bases matching TRBD1. Germline CDR1 is MNHNY and CDR2 is SVGAGI (reference sequence). J lost 1 base, V lost 5 bases, and 2 bases had no gene match. The CDR3 is 13 residues long. CDR3 bases: TGTGCCAGCAGTCCGACAGGGTCCTACGAGCAGTACTTC. It is translated as CASSPTGSYEQYF.

The chain has TRBV10-3 and TRBJ1-1; tentatively, D is TRBD1 (5 bases). Germline CDR1 ENHRY, CDR2 SYGVKD. The CDR3 spans 14 residues. Trimming left V 7 bases short and J 3 bases short, with 15 bases between. CDR3 sequence reads: CAIKDSRDDTEAFF. In DNA form, the CDR3 reads TGTGCCATCAAAGATAGCAGGGACGACACTGAAGCTTTCTTT.

The genes are TRBV18 and TRBJ2-1; 10 nucleotides match TRBD2. This CDR3 comprises 18 residues. Germline assignment: CDR1 KGHSH and CDR2 LQKENI. V lost 4 bases, J lost 7 bases, and 16 bases stayed unmatched. The CDR3 loop is CASSLAQSLAGAQNEQFF. Written as DNA, the CDR3 is TGTGCCAGCTCACTGGCCCAATCCCTAGCGGGGGCTCAGAATGAGCAGTTCTTC.

DNA of the CDR3: TGTGCCAGTAGTATTACCTTTTCGGCCTACGAGCAGTACTTC. Protein sequence: CASSITFSAYEQYF. The chain couples TRBV19 to TRBJ2-7; D is undetermined. Trimming pared 3 bases from V and 2 bases from J, leaving 11 bases between. The germline CDR1 and CDR2 sequences are LNHDA and SQIVND (reference sequence). The length of the CDR3 is 14 residues.

This clone occurred a few times. This chain links TRBV6-1 with TRBJ1-5; D perhaps matches TRBD1 (6 bases). Trimming shortened V by 6 bases and J by 5 bases, and 11 bases separated the two germline ends. This CDR3 region has 13 residues. Germline CDR1 and CDR2: MNHNS and SASEGT. This chain's CDR3 is CASSRGDYQPQHF. The DNA of the CDR3 is TGTGCCAGCAGCAGGGGTGACTATCAGCCCCAGCATTTT.

This chain uses TRBV11-3 with TRBJ1-2; no reliable D call. CDR1 and CDR2 from the germline V gene are SGHNT and YENEEA. V was shortened by 4 bases and J by 0 bases, with 18 bases between the two germline ends. CDR3 length equals 17 residues. CDR3 region: CASSSAWEFGANYGYTF. Here the CDR3 DNA reads TGTGCCAGCAGCTCCGCATGGGAATTTGGAGCTAACTATGGCTACACCTTC.

The J gene is TRBJ2-5, the V gene TRBV27; 7 nucleotides line up with TRBD2. This CDR3 has 14 residues. The germline V gene encodes CDR1 MNHEY and CDR2 SMNVEV (reference sequence). V shed 5 bases, J shed 9 bases, and the junction held 12 bases outside the gene matches. The CDR3 DNA reads TGTGCCAGCAGTCACGACTCTTGGCGGGGGTCCCAGTACTTC. Amino acid sequence: CASSHDSWRGSQYF.

This clone appeared a few times. V is TRBV30 and J is TRBJ1-5; 10 bases map to TRBD1. This CDR3 is 13 amino acids long. Germline V gives CDR1 GTSNPN, CDR2 SVGIG (reference sequence). V dropped 4 bases and J dropped 4; count of bases not matched to a gene: 1. CDR3 DNA sequence: TGTGCCTGGACGGACAGGGGGAATCAGCCCCAGCATTTT. As protein: CAWTDRGNQPQHF.

For the CDR3, the DNA is TGCAGCGTCGGAACAGGGACGGGAGATACGCAGTATTTT. Its translation is CSVGTGTGDTQYF. The chain carries TRBV29-1 and TRBJ2-3; D is perhaps TRBD1 (6 bases). V was clipped by 6 bases and J by 5 bases, with 15 bases between them. Germline assignment: CDR1 SQVTM and CDR2 ANQGSEA. The CDR3 consists of 13 residues.

The chain uses TRBV5-6 and TRBJ2-2, with TRBD2 matching over 9 bases. There are 13 residues in the CDR3. J was trimmed by 6 bases and V by 3 bases; bases with no gene match: 0. Germline loops: CDR1 SGHDT, CDR2 YYEEEE. CDR3 region: CASSWTSAGELFF. For the CDR3, the DNA is TGTGCCAGCAGCTGGACTAGCGCCGGGGAGCTGTTTTTT. Full variable domain (rest looked up from reference TRBV5-6 and TRBJ2-2): DAGVTQSPTHLIKTRGQQVTLRCSPKSGHDTVSWYQQALGQGPQFIFQYYEEEERQRGNFPDRFSGHQFPNYSSELNVNALLLGDSALYLCASSWTSAGELFFGEGSRLTVL.

Only a few counts were recorded for this clone. This sequence joins TRBV20-1 and TRBJ1-1, with 7 nucleotides matching TRBD1. This CDR3 comprises 11 residues. The V segment lost 3 bases and the J segment 8 bases; nucleotides outside the gene matches: 3. Germline loops: CDR1 DFQATT, CDR2 SNEGSKA (reference sequence). The CDR3: CSASGQVEAFF. DNA for the CDR3: TGCAGTGCTAGTGGACAGGTAGAAGCTTTCTTT.

The chain joins TRBV7-9 to TRBJ2-5; weak D call: TRBD2 (7 bases). Trimming removed 4 bases at V and 5 bases at J, with 11 bases between. The CDR3 is 13 amino acids. The germline V gene has CDR1 SEHNR and CDR2 FQNEAQ (reference sequence). Written as DNA, the CDR3 is TGTGCCAGCAGCTGGACAGCGGGGGAGACCCAGTACTTC. Translating gives CASSWTAGETQYF.

The chain recombines TRBV28 with TRBJ1-2; D not certain. The ends were cut back, 2 bases at V and 3 bases at J, with 4 bases in the middle. The CDR3 is 12 residues long. Per the germline V gene, CDR1 is MDHEN and CDR2 is SYDVKM. The CDR3: CASSLADYGYTF. The CDR3 DNA reads as TGTGCCAGCAGTTTAGCCGACTATGGCTACACCTTC.

The CDR3: CASSAWGSDTGELFF. CDR3 coding DNA: TGTGCCAGCAGTGCGTGGGGCAGCGACACCGGGGAGCTGTTTTTT. V is TRBV2 and J is TRBJ2-2; the D gene is possibly TRBD1 (5 bases). CDR1 SNHLY and CDR2 FYNNEI come from the germline V gene. This CDR3 region has 15 residues. Deletions cut 4 bases from V and 3 bases from J, with 12 bases between.

This chain connects TRBV11-2 to TRBJ2-1; D not certain. This CDR3 region has 12 residues. Germline CDR1 SGHAT, CDR2 FQNNGV. Between the trimmed V and J ends, which lost 5 bases and 9 bases, there was a span of 11 bases. The CDR3 coding sequence is TGTGCCAGCAGCCCCCCGACCACTGAGCAGTTCTTC. The encoded protein is CASSPPTTEQFF. Full variable domain (rest looked up from reference TRBV11-2 and TRBJ2-1): EAGVAQSPRYKIIEKRQSVAFWCNPISGHATLYWYQQILGQGPKLLIQFQNNGVVDDSQLPKDRFSAERLKGVDSTLKIQPAKLEDSAVYLCASSPPTTEQFFGPGTRLTVL.

The gene calls are TRBV10-2 and TRBJ2-3; tentatively, D is TRBD1 (7 bases). CDR1 is WSHSY, CDR2 SAAADI, per germline. V was pared by 6 bases and J by 5 bases, with 18 bases between. The CDR3 spans 15 residues. The CDR3 coding sequence is TGCGCCAGCAGACCGACCAGGGGGGCGGGAGATACGCAGTATTTT. Its translation is CASRPTRGAGDTQYF.

This chain joins TRBV7-9 and TRBJ2-1; D is tentatively TRBD1 or TRBD2 (5 bases each). The CDR3 sequence is 12 residues long. The V end lost 5 bases, the J end lost 8 bases, and 10 bases lay between the germline ends. Germline-derived CDR1 and CDR2 are SEHNR and FQNEAQ (reference sequence). CDR3 DNA sequence: TGTGCCAGCAGCATACGAGGGGATGAGCAGTTCTTC. Protein product: CASSIRGDEQFF.

This sequence joins TRBV7-2 and TRBJ1-1; no definite D call. Germline-derived CDR1 and CDR2 are SGHTA and FQGNSA. The CDR3 runs 16 residues. V lost 1 base to trimming and J lost 0 bases, with 12 bases between them. This chain's CDR3 is CASSLGVGILNTEAFF. The CDR3 region has the DNA TGTGCCAGCAGCTTAGGTGTGGGTATTTTGAACACTGAAGCTTTCTTT.